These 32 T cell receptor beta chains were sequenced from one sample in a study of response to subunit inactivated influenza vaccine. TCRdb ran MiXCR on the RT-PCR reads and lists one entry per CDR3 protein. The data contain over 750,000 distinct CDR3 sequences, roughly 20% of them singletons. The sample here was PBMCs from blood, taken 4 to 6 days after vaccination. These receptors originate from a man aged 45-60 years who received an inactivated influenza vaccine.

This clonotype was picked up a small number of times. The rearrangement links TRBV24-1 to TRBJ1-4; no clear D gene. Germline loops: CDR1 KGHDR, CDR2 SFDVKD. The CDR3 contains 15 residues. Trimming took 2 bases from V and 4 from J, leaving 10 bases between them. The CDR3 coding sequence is TGTGCCACCAGTGATTCAGCAGGATTTAATGAAAAACTGTTTTTT. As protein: CATSDSAGFNEKLFF.

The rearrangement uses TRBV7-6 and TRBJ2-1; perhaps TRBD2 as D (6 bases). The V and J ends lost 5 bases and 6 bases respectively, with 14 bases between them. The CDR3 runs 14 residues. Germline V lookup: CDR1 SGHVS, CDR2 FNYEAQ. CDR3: CASSQTHGSNEQFF. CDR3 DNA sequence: TGTGCCAGCAGCCAAACACACGGGAGCAATGAGCAGTTCTTC.

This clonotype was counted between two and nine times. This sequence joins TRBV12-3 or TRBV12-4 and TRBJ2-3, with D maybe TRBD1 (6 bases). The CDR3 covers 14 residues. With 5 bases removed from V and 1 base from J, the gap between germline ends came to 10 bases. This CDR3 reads CASSLWTGTDTQYF. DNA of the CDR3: TGTGCCAGCAGTCTTTGGACAGGCACAGATACGCAGTATTTT.

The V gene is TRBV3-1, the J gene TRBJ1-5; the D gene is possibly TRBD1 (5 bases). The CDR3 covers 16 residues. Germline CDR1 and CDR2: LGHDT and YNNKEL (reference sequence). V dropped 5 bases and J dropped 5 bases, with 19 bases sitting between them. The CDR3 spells CASSVPGTGYHQPQHF. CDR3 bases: TGTGCCAGCAGCGTCCCCGGGACCGGGTATCATCAGCCCCAGCATTTT.

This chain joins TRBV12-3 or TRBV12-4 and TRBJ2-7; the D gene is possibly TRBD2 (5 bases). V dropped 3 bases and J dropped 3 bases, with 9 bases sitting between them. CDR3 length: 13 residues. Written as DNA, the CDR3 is TGTGCCAGCAGTTTCCAGCGGAACTACGAGCAGTACTTC. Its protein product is CASSFQRNYEQYF.

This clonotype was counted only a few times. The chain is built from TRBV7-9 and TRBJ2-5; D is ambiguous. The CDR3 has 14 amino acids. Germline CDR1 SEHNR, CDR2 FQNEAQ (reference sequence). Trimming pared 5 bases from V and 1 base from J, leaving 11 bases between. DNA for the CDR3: TGTGCCAGCAGCCCCCAAGAGCCCCAAGAGACCCAGTACTTC. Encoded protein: CASSPQEPQETQYF.

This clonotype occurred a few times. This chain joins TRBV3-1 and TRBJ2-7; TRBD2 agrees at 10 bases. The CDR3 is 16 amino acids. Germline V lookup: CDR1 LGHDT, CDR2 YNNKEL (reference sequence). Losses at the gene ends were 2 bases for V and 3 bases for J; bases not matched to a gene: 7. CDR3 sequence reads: CASSQPAGGPVYEQYF. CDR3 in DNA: TGTGCCAGCAGCCAACCAGCGGGAGGGCCTGTCTACGAGCAGTACTTC.

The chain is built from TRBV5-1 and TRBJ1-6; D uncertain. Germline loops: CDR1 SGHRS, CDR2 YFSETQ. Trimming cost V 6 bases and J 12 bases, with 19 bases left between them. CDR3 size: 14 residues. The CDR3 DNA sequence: TGCGCCAGCACGCTGGGAAGGTATGAAGAACCCCTCCACTTT. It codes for CASTLGRYEEPLHF.

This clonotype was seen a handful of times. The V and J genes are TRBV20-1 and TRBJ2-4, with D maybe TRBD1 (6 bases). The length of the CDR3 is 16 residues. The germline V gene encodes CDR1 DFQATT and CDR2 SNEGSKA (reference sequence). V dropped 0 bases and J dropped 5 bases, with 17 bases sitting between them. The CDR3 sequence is CSARDYRQGLQNIQYF. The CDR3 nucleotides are TGCAGTGCTAGAGATTATAGGCAGGGGCTCCAAAACATTCAGTACTTC.

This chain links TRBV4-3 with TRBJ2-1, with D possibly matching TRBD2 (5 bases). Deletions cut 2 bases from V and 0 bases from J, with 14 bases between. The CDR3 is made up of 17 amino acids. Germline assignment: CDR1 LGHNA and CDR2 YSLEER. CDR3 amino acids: CASSQFSGIGSYNEQFF. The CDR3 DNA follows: TGCGCCAGCAGCCAATTTTCCGGGATAGGCTCCTACAATGAGCAGTTCTTC.

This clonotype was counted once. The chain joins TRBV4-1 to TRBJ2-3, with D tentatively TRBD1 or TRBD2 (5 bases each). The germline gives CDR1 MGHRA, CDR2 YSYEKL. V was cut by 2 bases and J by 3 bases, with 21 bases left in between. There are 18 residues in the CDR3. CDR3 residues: CASSQTGWGPGPTDTQYF. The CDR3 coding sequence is TGCGCCAGCAGCCAAACGGGCTGGGGACCGGGACCAACAGATACGCAGTATTTT.

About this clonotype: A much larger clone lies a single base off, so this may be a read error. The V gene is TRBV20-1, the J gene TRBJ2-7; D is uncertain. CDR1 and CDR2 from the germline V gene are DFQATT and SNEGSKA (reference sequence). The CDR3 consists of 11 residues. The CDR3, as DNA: TGCAGTTCTAGAGTAGGACACGAGCAGTACTTC. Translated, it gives CSSRVGHEQYF.

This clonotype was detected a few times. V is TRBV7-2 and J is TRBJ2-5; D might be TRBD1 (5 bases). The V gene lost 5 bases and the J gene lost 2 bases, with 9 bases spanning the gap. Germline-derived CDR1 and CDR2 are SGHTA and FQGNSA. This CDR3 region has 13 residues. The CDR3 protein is CASSRQSQETQYF. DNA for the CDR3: TGTGCCAGCAGCCGACAGTCACAAGAGACCCAGTACTTC.

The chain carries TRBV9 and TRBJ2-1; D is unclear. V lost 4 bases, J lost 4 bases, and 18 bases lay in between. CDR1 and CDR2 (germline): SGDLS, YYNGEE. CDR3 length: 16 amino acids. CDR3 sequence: CASSTNFRPEYNEQFF. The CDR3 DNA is TGTGCCAGCAGCACCAACTTCCGTCCCGAATACAATGAGCAGTTCTTC.

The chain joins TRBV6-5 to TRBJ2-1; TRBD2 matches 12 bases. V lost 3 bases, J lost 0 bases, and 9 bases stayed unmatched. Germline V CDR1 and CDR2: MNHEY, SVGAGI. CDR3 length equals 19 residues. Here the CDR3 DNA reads TGTGCCAGCAGTTATACCGGGACTAGCGGGTTACACTCCTACAATGAGCAGTTCTTC. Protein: CASSYTGTSGLHSYNEQFF.

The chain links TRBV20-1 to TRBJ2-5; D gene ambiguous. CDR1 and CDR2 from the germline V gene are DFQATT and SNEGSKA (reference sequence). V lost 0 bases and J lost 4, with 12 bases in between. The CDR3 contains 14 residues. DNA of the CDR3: TGCAGTGCTAGAGATCTTGGCTGGCGAGAGACCCAGTACTTC. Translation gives CSARDLGWRETQYF.

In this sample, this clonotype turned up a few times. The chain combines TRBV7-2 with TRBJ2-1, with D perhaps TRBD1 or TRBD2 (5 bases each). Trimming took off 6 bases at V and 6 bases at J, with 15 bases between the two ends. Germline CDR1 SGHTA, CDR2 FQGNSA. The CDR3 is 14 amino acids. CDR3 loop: CASRTPGTTNEQFF. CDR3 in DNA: TGTGCCAGCAGGACCCCCGGGACGACCAATGAGCAGTTCTTC. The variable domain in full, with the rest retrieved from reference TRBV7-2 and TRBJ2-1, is GAGVSQSPSNKVTEKGKDVELRCDPISGHTALYWYRQSLGQGLEFLIYFQGNSAPDKSGLPSDRFSAERTGGSVSTLTIQRTQQEDSAVYLCASRTPGTTNEQFFGPGTRLTVL.

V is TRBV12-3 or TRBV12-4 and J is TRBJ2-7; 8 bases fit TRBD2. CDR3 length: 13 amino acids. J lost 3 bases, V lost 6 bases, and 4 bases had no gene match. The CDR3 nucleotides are TGTGCCAGCAGAGGGACTAGTATCTACGAGCAGTACTTC. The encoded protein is CASRGTSIYEQYF.

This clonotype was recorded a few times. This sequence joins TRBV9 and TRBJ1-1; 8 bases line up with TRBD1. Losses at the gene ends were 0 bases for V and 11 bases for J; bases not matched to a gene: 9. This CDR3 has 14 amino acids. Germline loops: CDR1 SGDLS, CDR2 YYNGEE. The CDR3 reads CASSVDRGGWPAFF. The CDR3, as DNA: TGTGCCAGCAGCGTAGACAGGGGGGGTTGGCCGGCTTTCTTT.

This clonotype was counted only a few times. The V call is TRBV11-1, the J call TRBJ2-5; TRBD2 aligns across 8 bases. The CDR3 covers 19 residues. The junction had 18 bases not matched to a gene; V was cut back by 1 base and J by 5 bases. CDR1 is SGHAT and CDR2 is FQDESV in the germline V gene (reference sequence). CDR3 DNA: TGTGCCAGCAGCTTAGTTTTCTGGATAAGCGGGGGCCCGATGGAGACCCAGTACTTC. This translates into CASSLVFWISGGPMETQYF.

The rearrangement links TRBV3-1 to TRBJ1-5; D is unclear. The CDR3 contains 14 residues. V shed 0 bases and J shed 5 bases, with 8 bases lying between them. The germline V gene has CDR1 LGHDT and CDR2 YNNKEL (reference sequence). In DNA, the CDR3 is TGTGCCAGCAGCCAAGAATTTTCCCATCAGCCCCAGCATTTT. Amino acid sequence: CASSQEFSHQPQHF. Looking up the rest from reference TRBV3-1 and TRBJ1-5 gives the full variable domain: DTAVSQTPKYLVTQMGNDKSIKCEQNLGHDTMYWYKQDSKKFLKIMFSYNNKELIINETVPNRFSPKSPDKAHLNLHINSLELGDSAVYFCASSQEFSHQPQHFGDGTRLSIL.

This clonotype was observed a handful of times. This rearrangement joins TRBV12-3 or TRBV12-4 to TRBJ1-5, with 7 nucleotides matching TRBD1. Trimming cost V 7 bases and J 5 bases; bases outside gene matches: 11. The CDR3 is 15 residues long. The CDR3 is CASKSTGNFDQPQHF. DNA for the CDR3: TGTGCCAGCAAATCGACAGGGAACTTTGATCAGCCCCAGCATTTT.

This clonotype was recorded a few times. DNA of the CDR3: TGTGCCAGCAGTAACAAAGTTAATGAGCAGTTCTTC. Translating gives CASSNKVNEQFF. The gene calls are TRBV6-2 or TRBV6-3 and TRBJ2-1; D not resolved. The V end lost 5 bases, the J end lost 7 bases, and 9 bases lay between the germline ends. Germline V gene data show CDR1 as MNHEY and CDR2 as SVGEGT. This CDR3 spans 12 amino acids.

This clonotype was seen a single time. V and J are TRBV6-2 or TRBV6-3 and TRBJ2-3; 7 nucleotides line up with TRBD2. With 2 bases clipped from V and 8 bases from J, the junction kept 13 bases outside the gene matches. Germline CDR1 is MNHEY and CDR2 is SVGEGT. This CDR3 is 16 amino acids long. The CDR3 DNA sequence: TGTGCCAGCAGTTACGGCGGGAGCCTTTTTTTTGTTACGCAGTATTTT. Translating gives CASSYGGSLFFVTQYF.

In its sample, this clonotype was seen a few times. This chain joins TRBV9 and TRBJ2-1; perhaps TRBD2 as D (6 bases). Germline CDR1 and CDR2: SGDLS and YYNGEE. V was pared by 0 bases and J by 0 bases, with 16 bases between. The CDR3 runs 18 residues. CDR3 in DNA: TGTGCCAGCAGCGTAGGCCTAGGCGGGGTCCACTCCTACAATGAGCAGTTCTTC. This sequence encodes CASSVGLGGVHSYNEQFF.

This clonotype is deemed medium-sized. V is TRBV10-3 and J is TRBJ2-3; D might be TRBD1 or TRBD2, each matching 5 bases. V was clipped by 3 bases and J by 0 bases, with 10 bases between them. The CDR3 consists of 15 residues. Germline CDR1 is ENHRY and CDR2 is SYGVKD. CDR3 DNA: TGTGCCATCAGTGACGGGACGATTAGCACAGATACGCAGTATTTT. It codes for CAISDGTISTDTQYF.

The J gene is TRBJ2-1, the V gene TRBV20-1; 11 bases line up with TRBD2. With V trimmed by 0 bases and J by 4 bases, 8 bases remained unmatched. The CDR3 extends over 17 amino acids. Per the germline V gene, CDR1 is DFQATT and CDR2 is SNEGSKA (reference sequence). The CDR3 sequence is CSARDRLAGGSYNEQFF. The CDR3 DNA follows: TGCAGTGCTAGAGATCGTCTAGCGGGGGGAAGTTACAATGAGCAGTTCTTC.

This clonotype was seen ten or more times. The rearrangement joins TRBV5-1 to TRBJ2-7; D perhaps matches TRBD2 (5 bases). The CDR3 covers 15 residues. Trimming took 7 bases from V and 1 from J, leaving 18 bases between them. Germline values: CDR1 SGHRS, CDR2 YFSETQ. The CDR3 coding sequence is TGCGCCAGCGGCCGCGGCACTAGAGGTTCCTACGAGCAGTACTTC. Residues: CASGRGTRGSYEQYF.

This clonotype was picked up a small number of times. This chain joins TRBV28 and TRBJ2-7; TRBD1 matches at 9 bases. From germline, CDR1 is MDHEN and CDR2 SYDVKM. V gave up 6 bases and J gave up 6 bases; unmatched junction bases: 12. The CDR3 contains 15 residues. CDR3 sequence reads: CASRPGTGSGAEQYF. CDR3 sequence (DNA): TGTGCCAGCAGACCGGGGACAGGGAGCGGGGCCGAGCAGTACTTC.

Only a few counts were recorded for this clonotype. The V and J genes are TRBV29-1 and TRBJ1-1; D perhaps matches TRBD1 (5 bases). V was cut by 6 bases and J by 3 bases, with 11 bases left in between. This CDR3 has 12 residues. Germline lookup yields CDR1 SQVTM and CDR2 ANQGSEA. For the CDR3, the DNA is TGCAGCGTCAAAAGGGGCTACACTGAAGCTTTCTTT. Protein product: CSVKRGYTEAFF.

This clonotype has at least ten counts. The CDR3 sequence is CASSQEDRGRETQYF. The CDR3 DNA sequence: TGCGCCAGCAGCCAAGAAGATCGGGGGCGAGAGACCCAGTACTTC. The V call is TRBV4-3, the J call TRBJ2-5, with D perhaps matching TRBD1 or TRBD2 (6 bases each). This CDR3 is 15 amino acids long. Trimming removed 0 bases at V and 4 bases at J, with 12 bases between. Looked up from germline, CDR1 is LGHNA and CDR2 is YSLEER.

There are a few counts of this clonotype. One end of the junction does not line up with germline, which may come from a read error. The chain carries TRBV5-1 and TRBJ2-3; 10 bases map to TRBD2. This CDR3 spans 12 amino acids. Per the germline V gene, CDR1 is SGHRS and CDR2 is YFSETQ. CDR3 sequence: CASSYSGGPPDF. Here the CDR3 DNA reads TGCGCCAGCAGCTATAGCGGGGGGCCCCCGGATTTT.